Listed here are 14 T cell receptor beta chains from one sample, sequenced in a study of blood T cell repertoires in COVID-19. Clones were sequenced by immunoSEQ multiplex PCR, and TCRdb holds only the in-frame ones, with some missing. The table lists about 250,000 clones, around 80% of them singletons. The material sequenced was peripheral blood. Receptors originate from a man in his forties or fifties with acute or convalescent COVID-19.

This chain joins TRBV5-1 and TRBJ2-7, with 13 positions matching TRBD2. V shed 0 bases, J shed 7 bases, and the junction held 10 bases outside the gene matches. CDR3 length: 17 amino acids. CDR1 is SGHRS, CDR2 YFSETQ, per germline. In DNA form, the CDR3 reads TGCGCCAGCAGCTTGGTAGGGGGACTAGCGGGACCGAGGGAGCAGTACTTC. Translated: CASSLVGGLAGPREQYF.

The CDR3 protein is CASTITGDSNQPQHF. CDR3 DNA: TGTGCCAGCACCATTACAGGGGATAGCAATCAGCCCCAGCATTTT. The chain uses TRBV5-5 and TRBJ1-5; 7 bases line up with TRBD1. There are 15 residues in the CDR3. V was pared by 6 bases and J by 0 bases, with 6 bases of the junction left unmatched. Germline V gene sequence: CDR1 SGHKS, CDR2 YYEKEE (reference sequence).

Notes on this clone: Germline and junction disagree at one end, which may indicate a read error. V is TRBV7-9 and J is TRBJ2-2; 8 nucleotides line up with TRBD1. The CDR3 has 16 residues. The germline gives CDR1 SEHNR, CDR2 FQNEAQ (reference sequence). CDR3 bases: TGTGCCAGCAGCTTAGCGGAGACAGGGGACACGGGGGAGCTGTTTTTT. Translating it yields CASSLAETGDTGELFF.

This chain connects TRBV5-4 to TRBJ1-2, with a possible D match to TRBD1 (6 bases). The V gene's germline CDR1 is SGHNT and CDR2 YYREEE (reference sequence). V lost 2 bases, J lost 5 bases, and 13 bases lay in between. This CDR3 region has 14 residues. The CDR3 reads CASSFTGREYGYTF. The CDR3 region has the DNA TGTGCCAGCAGCTTTACAGGGCGGGAGTATGGCTACACCTTC.

This chain connects TRBV6-6 to TRBJ2-7; TRBD1 matches at 10 bases. This CDR3 is built from 11 residues. Germline CDR1 reads MNHNY; CDR2 reads SVGAGI (reference sequence). The J segment lost 6 bases and the V segment lost 8 bases, leaving 1 base of the junction unmatched. CDR3 bases: TGTGCCAGCCGGACAGGGGGCGAGCAGTACTTC. It specifies CASRTGGEQYF.

J is TRBJ2-1 and V is TRBV12-3 or TRBV12-4; 9 bases are a match to TRBD2. CDR3 length: 13 amino acids. V gave up 7 bases and J gave up 4 bases; unmatched junction bases: 2. DNA for the CDR3: TGTGCCAGCACGACTAGCGGTTACAATGAGCAGTTCTTC. Translated, it gives CASTTSGYNEQFF.

The J gene is TRBJ2-7, the V gene TRBV28; 7 bases are shared with TRBD1. CDR3 size: 14 residues. Germline V gene data show CDR1 as MDHEN and CDR2 as SYDVKM. The V segment lost 6 bases and the J segment 3 bases; nucleotides outside the gene matches: 8. This CDR3 reads CASRVGGSNYEQYF. CDR3 bases: TGTGCCAGCAGGGTAGGGGGCTCGAACTACGAGCAGTACTTC.

The chain is built from TRBV9 and TRBJ2-4; TRBD1 matches 10 bases. Trimming at V came to 10 bases and at J to 4 bases, leaving 11 bases not matched to a gene. Germline-derived CDR1 and CDR2 are SGDLS and YYNGEE. The CDR3 loop spans 15 amino acids. CDR3 protein: CASAVGTGAKNIQYF. The CDR3 coding sequence is TGTGCCTCAGCGGTGGGGACAGGGGCTAAAAACATTCAGTACTTC.

V usage is TRBV28 and J usage is TRBJ2-1; 11 bases match TRBD2. Trimming at V came to 3 bases and at J to 4 bases, leaving 5 bases not matched to a gene. There are 16 residues in the CDR3. Germline CDR1 reads MDHEN; CDR2 reads SYDVKM. For the CDR3, the DNA is TGTGCCAGCAGTTTGCTGACTAGCGGGGTTTACAATGAGCAGTTCTTC. Protein: CASSLLTSGVYNEQFF.

This clone is a singleton in its sample. The V gene is TRBV6-1, the J gene TRBJ1-4, with a possible D match to TRBD1 (5 bases). The CDR3 is 14 residues long. Trimming shortened V by 3 bases and J by 5 bases, and 10 bases separated the two germline ends. Looked up from germline, CDR1 is MNHNS and CDR2 is SASEGT. CDR3 coding DNA: TGTGCCAGCAGTGAGCGGCAGGGAAATGAAAAACTGTTTTTT. Its protein is CASSERQGNEKLFF.

The rearrangement uses TRBV10-2 and TRBJ2-3; TRBD1 agrees at 10 bases. CDR3 length: 19 amino acids. The junction had 11 bases not matched to a gene; V was cut back by 2 bases and J by 0 bases. Germline CDR1 is WSHSY and CDR2 is SAAADI. CDR3 nucleotides: TGCGCCAGCAGTGAGCCGACAGGGGGCCCCCTATTAAGCACAGATACGCAGTATTTT. Encoded protein: CASSEPTGGPLLSTDTQYF.

This chain links TRBV5-1 with TRBJ2-7, with 9 bases that match TRBD1. Per the germline V gene, CDR1 is SGHRS and CDR2 is YFSETQ. With 0 bases clipped from V and 5 bases from J, the junction kept 6 bases outside the gene matches. CDR3 length: 15 amino acids. The CDR3 DNA reads as TGCGCCAGCAGCTTGGGTTCGAGACAGGGGGACGAGCAGTACTTC. As protein: CASSLGSRQGDEQYF.

This clone was counted once. The J gene is TRBJ1-3, the V gene TRBV2; TRBD1 agrees at 10 bases. Germline values: CDR1 SNHLY, CDR2 FYNNEI. The CDR3 has 15 amino acids. The junction had 1 base not matched to a gene; V was cut back by 5 bases and J by 0 bases. The CDR3 is CASSRQGASGNTIYF. CDR3 nucleotide sequence: TGTGCCAGCAGTAGACAGGGGGCCTCTGGAAACACCATATATTTT.

This chain connects TRBV5-4 to TRBJ2-3; 10 bases agree with TRBD1. This CDR3 region has 17 residues. The germline gives CDR1 SGHNT, CDR2 YYREEE (reference sequence). Trimming cost V 4 bases and J 5 bases; bases outside gene matches: 13. DNA of the CDR3: TGTGCCAGCAGCCCCCCCGGGACAGGGGTCACGTTAGATACGCAGTATTTT. Translation: CASSPPGTGVTLDTQYF.